A single sample gave rise to the 15 T cell receptor beta chains below, sequenced in a study of T cells in localized non-small cell lung cancer (dated by TCRdb to the early 2020s). The protocol used for the library was the immunoSEQ multiplex PCR assay. TCRdb carries this immuneACCESS record with in-frame sequences only. Its versions omit some clonotypes, under half of them owing to an unresolved V gene in the studies checked, with the rest unexplained. The sample includes over 45,000 clones, with approximately 75% observed a single time. Clones ranked in the top ten supply about a sixth of the sample. The specimen was peripheral blood, collected before any cancer treatment. The receptors stem from a man aged 35-69 years with stage I squamous cell lung carcinoma.

This clone appeared a few times. The V and J genes are TRBV5-1 and TRBJ2-5; the D gene is possibly TRBD1 (6 bases). The CDR3 has 15 residues. Trimming left V 3 bases short and J 4 bases short, with 16 bases between. The germline CDR1 and CDR2 sequences are SGHRS and YFSETQ. CDR3 in DNA: TGCGCCAGCAGCTCCACAGGGTTCCCAGGAGAGACCCAGTACTTC. This codes for CASSSTGFPGETQYF.

This chain connects TRBV6-5 to TRBJ1-1; D is undetermined. V was pared by 6 bases and J by 10 bases, with 12 bases between. The CDR3 is 11 amino acids. Germline values: CDR1 MNHEY, CDR2 SVGAGI. This chain's CDR3 is CASRIVDGAFF. In DNA, the CDR3 is TGTGCCAGCAGGATCGTTGACGGAGCTTTCTTT.

This clone has only one observation. V is TRBV2 and J is TRBJ1-2; no firm D call. The CDR3 has 14 amino acids. Germline CDR1 and CDR2: SNHLY and FYNNEI. The V and J ends lost 2 bases and 4 bases respectively, with 11 bases between them. CDR3 bases: TGTGCCAGCAGTGAAAGGGAGGGAACCTATGGCTACACCTTC. Protein product: CASSEREGTYGYTF.

This chain uses TRBV7-9 with TRBJ1-3, with D perhaps TRBD1 (5 bases). Germline assignment: CDR1 SEHNR and CDR2 FQNEAQ (reference sequence). This CDR3 comprises 16 residues. V was cut by 1 base and J by 2 bases, with 12 bases left in between. CDR3 DNA sequence: TGTGCCAGCAGCTTAGTCGGGGGTCTAACTGGAAACACCATATATTTT. It codes for CASSLVGGLTGNTIYF.

This chain links TRBV18 with TRBJ1-2; D not certain. Germline-derived CDR1 and CDR2 are KGHSH and LQKENI. With 2 bases removed from V and 5 bases from J, the gap between germline ends came to 9 bases. CDR3 length: 13 amino acids. The CDR3 here is CASSPDGIYGYTF. The CDR3 DNA sequence: TGTGCCAGCTCACCAGACGGGATTTATGGCTACACCTTC.

The CDR3 region has the DNA TGTGCCAGCCGGGACCAGGACAGTAATTCACCCCTCCACTTT. Its protein product is CASRDQDSNSPLHF. The rearrangement uses TRBV6-5 and TRBJ1-6, with D perhaps TRBD1 (6 bases). Between the trimmed V and J ends, which lost 8 bases and 6 bases, there was a span of 14 bases. Looked up from germline, CDR1 is MNHEY and CDR2 is SVGAGI. CDR3 length: 14 residues.

This clone has more than one count but fewer than ten. V is TRBV6-1 and J is TRBJ1-1; D remains unclear. V lost 8 bases and J 6 bases, leaving 7 bases between the germline ends. Looked up from germline, CDR1 is MNHNS and CDR2 is SASEGT. This CDR3 contains 10 residues. The CDR3 loop is CASVRSEAFF. CDR3 nucleotides: TGTGCCAGCGTACGGTCTGAAGCTTTCTTT.

The rearrangement joins TRBV7-9 to TRBJ1-5; D ambiguous. Germline CDR1 reads SEHNR; CDR2 reads FQNEAQ (reference sequence). V was trimmed by 3 bases and J by 0 bases, leaving 9 bases between them. The CDR3 covers 15 residues. As DNA, the CDR3 is TGTGCCAGCAGCTTTCGTGGTGATAGCAATCAGCCCCAGCATTTT. This encodes CASSFRGDSNQPQHF.

This clone was picked up a small number of times. The chain has TRBV7-2 and TRBJ1-6; 7 bases map to TRBD1. The junction had 6 bases not matched to a gene; V was cut back by 0 bases and J by 10 bases. This CDR3 is 15 amino acids long. The germline V gene has CDR1 SGHTA and CDR2 FQGNSA. The DNA of the CDR3 is TGTGCCAGCAGCTTAGCGGCCAGGGGGGGGTCACCCCTCCACTTT. Its protein is CASSLAARGGSPLHF.

This clone came up once. CDR3 sequence: CASSQSKGRLYNSPLHF. CDR3 nucleotides: TGCGCCAGCAGTCAATCGAAGGGGCGCCTCTATAATTCACCCCTCCACTTT. The genes are TRBV23-1 and TRBJ1-6, with a possible D match to TRBD1 (5 bases). TRBV23-1 is identified as an open reading frame with a role that is uncertain. The CDR3 has 17 residues. V lost 0 bases and J 3 bases, leaving 12 bases between the germline ends.

The rearrangement uses TRBV7-9 and TRBJ2-7, with 14 bases fitting TRBD2. Germline lookup yields CDR1 SEHNR and CDR2 FQNEAQ (reference sequence). The CDR3 runs 19 residues. With 5 bases clipped from V and 2 bases from J, the junction kept 14 bases outside the gene matches. CDR3 region: CASSDLSGTSGGQTYEQYF. CDR3 in DNA: TGTGCCAGCAGCGACTTATCAGGGACTAGCGGGGGCCAGACCTACGAGCAGTACTTC.

The CDR3 region has the DNA TGTGCCAGTAGTAAGGGAGCGGGGGTAGCCAAAAACATTCAGTACTTC. Translating it yields CASSKGAGVAKNIQYF. V usage is TRBV19 and J usage is TRBJ2-4; 8 bases fit TRBD2. With V trimmed by 4 bases and J by 0 bases, 5 bases remained unmatched. This CDR3 comprises 16 residues. Per the germline V gene, CDR1 is LNHDA and CDR2 is SQIVND (reference sequence).

The chain uses TRBV6-5 and TRBJ2-2; unclear D gene. This CDR3 has 12 amino acids. Trimming took off 6 bases at V and 6 bases at J, with 8 bases between the two ends. Germline V gene sequence: CDR1 MNHEY, CDR2 SVGAGI. The CDR3 coding sequence is TGTGCCAGCAGGGTCCGTTCCGGGGAGCTGTTTTTT. Its protein is CASRVRSGELFF.

The J gene is TRBJ2-7, the V gene TRBV6-6; the D gene is possibly TRBD2 (6 bases). The CDR3 covers 15 residues. V shed 2 bases and J shed 2 bases, with 13 bases lying between them. Per germline, CDR1 MNHNY and CDR2 SVGAGI (reference sequence). The CDR3 is CASSYPGDQAYEQYF. CDR3 coding DNA: TGTGCCAGCAGTTACCCGGGGGATCAGGCCTACGAGCAGTACTTC.

J is TRBJ2-3 and V is TRBV5-1; 15 bases align to TRBD2. CDR3 length equals 18 residues. Germline V gives CDR1 SGHRS, CDR2 YFSETQ. V trimming: 4 bases; J trimming: 1 base; junction bases outside the gene matches: 7. CDR3 loop: CASSRGLAGGPGTDTQYF. The DNA for the CDR3 is TGCGCCAGCAGCCGGGGACTAGCGGGGGGCCCGGGCACAGATACGCAGTATTTT.